A single sample is the source of the 14 T cell receptor beta chains below, sequenced in a study. Via MiXCR, TCRdb re-called the RT-PCR reads, giving one row per CDR3 protein. The repertoire holds more than 600,000 distinct CDR3 sequences, with approximately 15% as singletons. The sequencing input was memory CD4+ T cells from blood. Receptors were obtained from a female donor in good health, serving as a healthy control.

The table lists this clonotype with a few counts. CDR3 in amino acids: CASRYKPGQRDYGYTF. Here the CDR3 DNA reads TGTGCCAGCAGATATAAACCGGGACAGCGAGACTATGGCTACACCTTC. J is TRBJ1-2 and V is TRBV12-3 or TRBV12-4; 7 bases line up with TRBD1. The CDR3 runs to 16 residues. Losses at the gene ends were 6 bases for V and 3 bases for J; bases not matched to a gene: 13.

The chain has TRBV11-1 and TRBJ2-5, with 9 bases fitting TRBD1. The V gene's germline CDR1 is SGHAT and CDR2 FQDESV (reference sequence). The V gene end was trimmed by 1 base and the J gene end by 3 bases; junction bases not matched to a gene: 3. The CDR3 is 15 residues long. CDR3: CASSLVGQGKETQYF. Written as DNA, the CDR3 is TGTGCCAGCAGCTTAGTGGGACAGGGTAAAGAGACCCAGTACTTC.

The J gene is TRBJ2-5, the V gene TRBV11-2; TRBD2 is a possible D gene (5 bases). The CDR3 sequence is 14 residues long. V lost 2 bases, J lost 2 bases, and 9 bases lay in between. The germline V gene has CDR1 SGHAT and CDR2 FQNNGV. CDR3 region: CASSLNGRQETQYF. CDR3 bases: TGTGCCAGCAGCTTAAATGGGAGACAAGAGACCCAGTACTTC. Full variable domain (missing parts from reference TRBV11-2 and TRBJ2-5): EAGVAQSPRYKIIEKRQSVAFWCNPISGHATLYWYQQILGQGPKLLIQFQNNGVVDDSQLPKDRFSAERLKGVDSTLKIQPAKLEDSAVYLCASSLNGRQETQYFGPGTRLLVL.

The genes are TRBV20-1 and TRBJ2-4, with TRBD1 matching 7 bases. The CDR3 loop spans 16 amino acids. The germline V gene encodes CDR1 DFQATT and CDR2 SNEGSKA (reference sequence). V trimming: 6 bases; J trimming: 4 bases; junction bases outside the gene matches: 15. As DNA, the CDR3 is TGCAGTGCCCTACTTCCGGGACAGAGTGGGAAAAACATTCAGTACTTC. This sequence encodes CSALLPGQSGKNIQYF.

This clonotype showed up many times. J is TRBJ1-5 and V is TRBV7-2, with unresolved D. The CDR3 extends over 12 amino acids. Trimming cost V 5 bases and J 9 bases, with 11 bases left between them. Germline lookup yields CDR1 SGHTA and CDR2 FQGNSA. In nucleotides, the CDR3 is TGTGCCAGCAGCCTAGGGAGTCGGCCCCAGCATTTT. As protein: CASSLGSRPQHF.

Ten or more counts support this clonotype. The chain has TRBV20-1 and TRBJ1-2, with a tentative D call TRBD1 (5 bases). Germline-derived CDR1 and CDR2 are DFQATT and SNEGSKA (reference sequence). The CDR3 contains 14 residues. The V end lost 2 bases, the J end lost 3 bases, and 13 bases lay between the germline ends. CDR3 residues: CSARIGGFDYGYTF. DNA of the CDR3: TGCAGTGCTAGAATCGGGGGGTTCGACTATGGCTACACCTTC.

Worth noting for this clonotype: The CDR3 ends on some other residue instead of the conserved phenylalanine or tryptophan, so this is likely a read error. The gene calls are TRBV7-9 and TRBJ2-7; no clear D. Germline V gene data show CDR1 as SEHNR and CDR2 as FQNEAQ (reference sequence). The CDR3 spans 11 residues. Trimming took off 5 bases at V and 6 bases at J, with 8 bases between the two ends. The DNA for the CDR3 is TGTGCCAGCAGCCACGGCGGCGAGCAGTACTTA. Amino acid sequence: CASSHGGEQYL.

This clonotype occurred a few times. This sequence joins TRBV7-2 and TRBJ2-7; D might be TRBD1 (6 bases). CDR1 is SGHTA and CDR2 is FQGNSA in the germline V gene. V dropped 6 bases and J dropped 5 bases, with 20 bases sitting between them. This CDR3 has 15 amino acids. CDR3 DNA sequence: TGTGCCAGCAGTTTACAGGGCAGGGGCTCGAACGAGCAGTACTTC. Translating it yields CASSLQGRGSNEQYF.

This sequence joins TRBV9 and TRBJ2-1; tentative D call: TRBD2 (6 bases). The CDR3 consists of 15 residues. Trimming removed 3 bases from V and 1 base from J, with 11 bases in between. Germline CDR1 SGDLS, CDR2 YYNGEE. CDR3 in amino acids: CASSAPDYSYNEQFF. CDR3 coding DNA: TGTGCCAGCAGCGCCCCGGACTATTCCTACAATGAGCAGTTCTTC.

Notes on this clonotype: A much larger clone lies one base from this, so it may be a read error. The CDR3 DNA follows: TGTGCCAGAAGTTCTAGTTCTCAAGGATCCTACGAGCAGTACTTC. Protein product: CARSSSSQGSYEQYF. The chain carries TRBV7-3 and TRBJ2-7; D is unclear. Germline V gene lookup returns CDR1 SGHTA and CDR2 FQGTGA. Trimming removed 9 bases from V and 1 base from J, with 19 bases in between. The CDR3 sequence is 15 residues long.

This clonotype was observed a handful of times. The CDR3 coding sequence is TGCAGCGTTGAAGCTTCCGGGACAGGTCCCGATACGCAGTATTTT. Translated: CSVEASGTGPDTQYF. The chain employs TRBV29-1 and TRBJ2-3; 8 bases map to TRBD1. Germline V gives CDR1 SQVTM, CDR2 ANQGSEA. CDR3 length: 15 amino acids. V lost 1 base, J lost 6 bases, and 9 bases stayed unmatched.

This clonotype was seen more than once but under ten times. The CDR3 region is CASSPPPGLKSSYEQYF. The CDR3 DNA reads as TGTGCCAGCAGCCCACCGCCGGGGCTCAAAAGCTCCTACGAGCAGTACTTC. The V and J genes are TRBV12-3 or TRBV12-4 and TRBJ2-7; D is perhaps TRBD1 or TRBD2 (5 bases each). The CDR3 has 17 amino acids. Between the trimmed V and J ends, which lost 6 bases and 0 bases, there was a span of 21 bases.

The rearrangement uses TRBV5-5 and TRBJ2-2, with D possibly being TRBD1 (6 bases). Germline V gene data show CDR1 as SGHKS and CDR2 as YYEKEE (reference sequence). The CDR3 covers 16 residues. Between the trimmed V and J ends, which lost 4 bases and 2 bases, there was a span of 15 bases. CDR3 DNA: TGTGCCAGCAGCCATGGGGGCAGGGGAAACACCGGGGAGCTGTTTTTT. This gives the protein CASSHGGRGNTGELFF.

The rearrangement links TRBV7-2 to TRBJ2-3; no firm D call. This CDR3 comprises 11 residues. Germline V gene sequence: CDR1 SGHTA, CDR2 FQGNSA. Trimming cost V 6 bases and J 11 bases, with 12 bases left between them. CDR3 in DNA: TGTGCCAGCAGTACTTCACGGAGGCAGTATTTT. Its translation: CASSTSRRQYF.